The 14 T cell receptor beta chains below all came from one sample that was sequenced in a study of T cell changes during pregnancy in multiple sclerosis. Produced via immunoSEQ multiplex PCR; TCRdb's table is partial and in-frame only. The sample consists of 20,000 to 25,000 clones, around 93% of them appearing once. The specimen comprised CD4+ T cells from peripheral blood mononuclear cells, sampled in the third trimester of pregnancy. The receptors were sampled from a female donor with multiple sclerosis, enrolled in a pregnancy study.

The chain recombines TRBV6-1 with TRBJ1-5, with D perhaps matching TRBD1 (5 bases). The ends were cut back, 5 bases at V and 7 bases at J, with 12 bases in the middle. In germline, CDR1 is MNHNS, CDR2 SASEGT. The length of the CDR3 is 13 residues. CDR3 nucleotides: TGTGCCAGCAGTCAACAGGTGAGGCAGCCCCAGCATTTT. It encodes CASSQQVRQPQHF.

V usage is TRBV19 and J usage is TRBJ1-5, with D unresolved. Germline lookup yields CDR1 LNHDA and CDR2 SQIVND (reference sequence). V was pared by 7 bases and J by 5 bases, with 12 bases between. CDR3 length equals 13 residues. For the CDR3, the DNA is TGTGCCAGTACCGAGCGGGGATATCAGCCCCAGCATTTT. Translation: CASTERGYQPQHF.

The V and J genes are TRBV9 and TRBJ2-2; perhaps TRBD2 as D (7 bases). This CDR3 is 17 amino acids long. V gave up 5 bases and J gave up 5 bases, with 22 bases separating them. CDR1 and CDR2 (germline): SGDLS, YYNGEE. CDR3 sequence reads: CASRRLGGGGETGELFF. The DNA for the CDR3 is TGTGCCAGCAGACGACTCGGGGGAGGGGGAGAGACCGGGGAGCTGTTTTTT.

There are a few counts of this clone. This sequence joins TRBV2 and TRBJ1-6; tentatively, D is TRBD1 (5 bases). V was trimmed by 6 bases and J by 0 bases, leaving 12 bases between them. Germline V gene sequence: CDR1 SNHLY, CDR2 FYNNEI. This CDR3 spans 16 amino acids. The CDR3 here is CASRGEGSSYNSPLHF. The CDR3 DNA sequence: TGTGCCAGCAGAGGGGAGGGGAGCTCCTATAATTCACCCCTCCACTTT.

This rearrangement joins TRBV30 to TRBJ1-6, with D perhaps matching TRBD1 (5 bases). The CDR3 has 16 residues. Trimming stripped 7 bases from V and 4 bases from J, with 20 bases between. Germline loops: CDR1 GTSNPN, CDR2 SVGIG (reference sequence). The CDR3 loop reads CASTVSGGKYNSPLHF. Here the CDR3 DNA reads TGTGCCTCAACAGTATCGGGGGGGAAATATAATTCACCCCTCCACTTT.

The rearrangement joins TRBV5-1 to TRBJ1-1; perhaps TRBD1 as D (6 bases). The CDR3 loop spans 14 amino acids. V shed 4 bases and J shed 5 bases, with 15 bases lying between them. Germline V gene data show CDR1 as SGHRS and CDR2 as YFSETQ. CDR3 in DNA: TGCGCCAGCAGCAGAAACAGGGTTGATACTGAAGCTTTCTTT. It translates to CASSRNRVDTEAFF.

This chain connects TRBV5-5 to TRBJ1-2, with 10 positions matching TRBD1. With 2 bases clipped from V and 8 bases from J, the junction kept 9 bases outside the gene matches. Germline loops: CDR1 SGHKS, CDR2 YYEKEE (reference sequence). The CDR3 totals 15 residues. CDR3 coding DNA: TGTGCCAGCAGCTTAGACGTAGACAGGGGGCGAGGCTACACCTTC. Protein sequence: CASSLDVDRGRGYTF.

The V gene is TRBV28, the J gene TRBJ1-2, with a tentative D call TRBD1 (6 bases). Germline CDR1 reads MDHEN; CDR2 reads SYDVKM. The V and J ends lost 6 bases and 6 bases respectively, with 14 bases between them. The CDR3 consists of 13 residues. The CDR3 DNA sequence: TGTGCCAGCAGCACTCGAACAGGGAATGGCTACACCTTC. Translating gives CASSTRTGNGYTF.

The chain has TRBV7-9 and TRBJ1-3; D possibly corresponds to TRBD1 (5 bases). The CDR3 has 15 amino acids. Per the germline V gene, CDR1 is SEHNR and CDR2 is FQNEAQ (reference sequence). V was clipped by 5 bases and J by 0 bases, with 11 bases between them. The DNA of the CDR3 is TGTGCCAGCAGCGCAGACAGAGACTCTGGAAACACCATATATTTT. This translates into CASSADRDSGNTIYF.

This clone was detected only once. The gene calls are TRBV30 and TRBJ1-5; 9 nucleotides line up with TRBD1. The CDR3 is made up of 13 amino acids. Germline V gives CDR1 GTSNPN, CDR2 SVGIG (reference sequence). The V and J ends lost 1 base and 6 bases, in that order; junction bases with no gene match: 1. DNA of the CDR3: TGTGCCTGGAGTGGGACAGGGGTTCAGCCCCAGCATTTT. It specifies CAWSGTGVQPQHF.

The chain is built from TRBV7-2 and TRBJ2-7, with 14 bases aligning to TRBD2. Germline values: CDR1 SGHTA, CDR2 FQGNSA. After removal of 1 base from V and 5 bases from J, the junction contained 1 base not matched to a gene. CDR3 length: 15 residues. The DNA for the CDR3 is TGTGCCAGCAGCTTAGGACTAGCGGGGGGGGACGAGCAGTACTTC. Translation: CASSLGLAGGDEQYF.

This rearrangement joins TRBV7-3 to TRBJ1-6, with 7 nucleotides matching TRBD1. Per the germline V gene, CDR1 is SGHTA and CDR2 is FQGTGA. The ends lost 4 bases at V and 7 bases at J; junction bases unmatched: 7. CDR3 size: 15 residues. In nucleotides, the CDR3 is TGTGCCAGCAGCTCGACAGGGTTCCCGAATTCACCCCTCCACTTT. As protein: CASSSTGFPNSPLHF.

The chain links TRBV15 to TRBJ2-5; the D is unclear. The CDR3 runs to 17 residues. Germline CDR1 LNHNV, CDR2 YYDKDF (reference sequence). Between the trimmed V and J ends, which lost 0 bases and 1 base, there was a span of 15 bases. As DNA, the CDR3 is TGTGCCACCAGCAGAGATATTATGTATTTGCGCCAAGAGACCCAGTACTTC. Its translation: CATSRDIMYLRQETQYF.

This clone appeared once. The chain combines TRBV19 with TRBJ1-2, with 11 bases that match TRBD1. The length of the CDR3 is 15 residues. CDR1 is LNHDA, CDR2 SQIVND, per germline (reference sequence). V shed 5 bases, J shed 4 bases, and the junction held 6 bases outside the gene matches. CDR3 loop: CASSVGQGASYGYTF. CDR3 nucleotide sequence: TGTGCCAGTAGTGTTGGACAGGGGGCGTCCTATGGCTACACCTTC.